What follows are 6 T cell receptor beta chains derived from one specimen sequenced in a study of blood T cell repertoires in COVID-19. Repertoires were generated with immunoSEQ multiplex PCR, while TCRdb's copy carries only in-frame clones and drops some. The repertoire includes about 90,000 clones, approximately 86% of them detected once, and 3.4% sits in the top ten. The sequenced sample consisted of peripheral blood. The receptors stem from a man aged 45-60 years with acute or convalescent COVID-19.

The genes are TRBV5-1 and TRBJ2-1; TRBD2 agrees at 11 bases. Germline values: CDR1 SGHRS, CDR2 YFSETQ. Trimming removed 4 bases from V and 2 bases from J; junction bases left unmatched: 2. The CDR3 consists of 15 residues. The CDR3 here is CASSPGLAAYNEQFF. The CDR3 nucleotides are TGCGCCAGCAGCCCGGGACTAGCGGCCTACAATGAGCAGTTCTTC.

The J gene is TRBJ1-6, the V gene TRBV18; D is possibly TRBD1 (6 bases). This CDR3 contains 15 residues. Trimming cost V 3 bases and J 8 bases, with 14 bases left between them. CDR1 is KGHSH, CDR2 LQKENI, per germline. CDR3 in amino acids: CASSPGAGADSPLHF. CDR3 bases: TGTGCCAGCTCACCTGGGGCAGGGGCGGATTCACCCCTCCACTTT.

This clone was found once. This chain links TRBV19 with TRBJ1-4, with a weak D call TRBD1 (5 bases). CDR1 is LNHDA, CDR2 SQIVND, per germline (reference sequence). With 9 bases removed from V and 4 bases from J, the gap between germline ends came to 9 bases. The CDR3 is 12 amino acids. CDR3 coding DNA: TGTGCCAGCCGACAGTATAATGAAAAACTGTTTTTT. As protein: CASRQYNEKLFF.

The gene calls are TRBV3-1 (or the pseudogene TRBV3-2) and TRBJ2-7; TRBD2 aligns across 8 bases. Germline assignment: CDR1 LGHDT and CDR2 YNNKEL (reference sequence). The CDR3 totals 15 residues. The V and J ends lost 4 bases and 3 bases, in that order; junction bases with no gene match: 8. CDR3 loop: CASSPRAGGNYEQYF. The DNA of the CDR3 is TGTGCCAGCAGCCCTCGTGCGGGGGGCAACTACGAGCAGTACTTC.

The J gene is TRBJ2-7, the V gene TRBV27, with 7 nucleotides matching TRBD1. From germline, CDR1 is MNHEY and CDR2 SMNVEV (reference sequence). The CDR3 has 14 amino acids. J gave up 5 bases and V 6 bases, and 10 bases lay outside the gene matches. DNA for the CDR3: TGTGCCAGCAGAATCAGGGGGTCCATCAACGAGCAGTACTTC. Protein: CASRIRGSINEQYF.

The V and J genes are TRBV3-1 (or the pseudogene TRBV3-2) and TRBJ1-5; no definite D call. Germline loops: CDR1 LGHDT, CDR2 YNNKEL (reference sequence). Trimming removed 5 bases from V and 5 bases from J, with 13 bases in between. The CDR3 extends over 14 amino acids. The DNA of the CDR3 is TGTGCCAGCAGCGAGAACTCAGGCTATCAGCCCCAGCATTTT. Amino acid sequence: CASSENSGYQPQHF.